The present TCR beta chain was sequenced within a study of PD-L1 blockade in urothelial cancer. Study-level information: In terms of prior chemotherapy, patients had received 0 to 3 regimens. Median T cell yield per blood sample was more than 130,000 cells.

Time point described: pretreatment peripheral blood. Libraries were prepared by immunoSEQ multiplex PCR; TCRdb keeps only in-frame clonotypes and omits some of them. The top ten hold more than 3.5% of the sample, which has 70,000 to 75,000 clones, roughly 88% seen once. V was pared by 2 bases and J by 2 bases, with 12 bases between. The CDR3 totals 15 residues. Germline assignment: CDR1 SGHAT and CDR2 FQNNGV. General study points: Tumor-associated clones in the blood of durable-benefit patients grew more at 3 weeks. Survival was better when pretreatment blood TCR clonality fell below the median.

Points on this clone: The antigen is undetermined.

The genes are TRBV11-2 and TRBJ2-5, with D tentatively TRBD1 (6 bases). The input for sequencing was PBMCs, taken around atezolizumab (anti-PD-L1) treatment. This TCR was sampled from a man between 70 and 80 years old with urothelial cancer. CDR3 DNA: TGTGCCAGCAGCTTATCAGGACAGAGACAAGAGACCCAGTACTTC. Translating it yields CASSLSGQRQETQYF.